Listed here are 10 T cell receptor beta chains from one sample, sequenced in a study of response to subunit inactivated influenza vaccine. TCRdb reanalysed the RT-PCR reads using MiXCR and keeps one entry per CDR3 protein. This table has roughly 780,000 distinct CDR3 sequences, less than 20% appearing once. The source was PBMCs from blood, collected 4 to 6 days after vaccination. Receptor source: a man aged 45-65 years who received an inactivated influenza vaccine.

This clonotype was observed a few times. V and J are TRBV20-1 and TRBJ2-5; D unresolved. V gave up 1 base and J gave up 5 bases, with 14 bases separating them. The CDR3 length is 14 residues. Germline assignment: CDR1 DFQATT and CDR2 SNEGSKA (reference sequence). The CDR3 loop is CSARVNPSRETQYF. CDR3 DNA sequence: TGCAGTGCTAGAGTGAACCCCTCGCGGGAGACCCAGTACTTC.

This clonotype was detected a few times. V is TRBV7-9 and J is TRBJ2-3, with D possibly being TRBD1 or TRBD2 (6 bases each). Germline V gene sequence: CDR1 SEHNR, CDR2 FQNEAQ (reference sequence). The germline V and J ends were trimmed by 6 bases and 5 bases, with 15 bases remaining between them. The CDR3 consists of 14 residues. The CDR3 protein is CASSGWGAIDTQYF. The CDR3 DNA sequence: TGTGCCAGCAGTGGCTGGGGGGCGATAGATACGCAGTATTTT.

V and J are TRBV4-2 and TRBJ2-5; 7 bases map to TRBD1. CDR3 size: 16 residues. Trimming took 1 base from V and 3 from J; bases not matched to a gene: 8. The germline V gene encodes CDR1 LGHNA and CDR2 YNFKEQ. This CDR3 is CASSQVAGGRKETQYF. In nucleotides, the CDR3 is TGTGCCAGCAGCCAAGTGGCAGGGGGAAGAAAAGAGACCCAGTACTTC.

CDR3 nucleotide sequence: TGTGCCAGCTCTCCTGGGGTGGGACTTCCCTACGAGCAGTACTTC. This translates into CASSPGVGLPYEQYF. The rearrangement uses TRBV18 and TRBJ2-7, with D perhaps TRBD2 (6 bases). CDR3 length: 15 amino acids. Germline lookup yields CDR1 KGHSH and CDR2 LQKENI. With 6 bases removed from V and 2 bases from J, the gap between germline ends came to 17 bases.

This clonotype was detected many times. The V and J genes are TRBV27 and TRBJ2-1; D not certain. The CDR3 consists of 9 residues. Trimming stripped 7 bases from V and 7 bases from J, with 2 bases between. Per germline, CDR1 MNHEY and CDR2 SMNVEV (reference sequence). This chain's CDR3 is CASNNEQFF. The CDR3 nucleotides read TGTGCCAGCAATAATGAGCAGTTCTTC.

The table lists this clonotype with a few counts. This chain connects TRBV20-1 to TRBJ2-7; possible D gene TRBD1, 5 bases. The CDR3 covers 13 residues. Between the trimmed V and J ends, which lost 0 bases and 2 bases, there was a span of 8 bases. Germline lookup yields CDR1 DFQATT and CDR2 SNEGSKA (reference sequence). In DNA form, the CDR3 reads TGCAGTGCTAGAGACCCAGGGACCTACGAGCAGTACTTC. It codes for CSARDPGTYEQYF.

The table lists this clonotype with a few counts. The chain carries TRBV28 and TRBJ2-2, with D hard to call. V was clipped by 7 bases and J by 0 bases, with 12 bases between them. The CDR3 loop spans 15 amino acids. The germline CDR1 and CDR2 sequences are MDHEN and SYDVKM. In DNA, the CDR3 is TGTGCCAGCATTTCCCGCGGCGCGAACACCGGGGAGCTGTTTTTT. Protein product: CASISRGANTGELFF.

The chain joins TRBV9 to TRBJ2-3; 9 bases map to TRBD2. This CDR3 spans 16 amino acids. Germline CDR1 and CDR2: SGDLS and YYNGEE. V lost 0 bases, J lost 1 base, and 3 bases stayed unmatched. Written as DNA, the CDR3 is TGTGCCAGCAGCGTAGTAGGCGGGGGGGGCACAGATACGCAGTATTTT. Amino acid sequence: CASSVVGGGGTDTQYF.

This chain uses TRBV4-3 with TRBJ2-1; the D is unclear. Germline loops: CDR1 LGHNA, CDR2 YSLEER. The CDR3 covers 18 residues. The V end was cut by 0 bases, the J end by 3 bases, with 18 bases between. This chain's CDR3 is CASSQERVGPPLYNEQFF. The CDR3 region has the DNA TGCGCCAGCAGCCAAGAGAGAGTCGGTCCTCCCCTCTACAATGAGCAGTTCTTC.

This clonotype was found a few times. This sequence joins TRBV7-9 and TRBJ2-7, with no clear D. Germline V gives CDR1 SEHNR, CDR2 FQNEAQ (reference sequence). With 4 bases removed from V and 2 bases from J, the gap between germline ends came to 9 bases. The CDR3 is made up of 13 amino acids. The CDR3 here is CASSYGSTYEQYF. The CDR3 DNA follows: TGTGCCAGCAGCTACGGCAGTACCTACGAGCAGTACTTC.